This T cell receptor (beta chain) was sequenced in a study of beta chain features in type 1 diabetes. Expressed TCRB transcripts got sequenced, as all isolated RNA was reverse transcribed. The assay was immunoSEQ multiplex PCR, and TCRdb's table has in-frame clones only and misses some. The sample comprises fewer than 650,000 clones, roughly a sixth of which are singletons, and approximately 0.093% rests with the top ten. This CDR3 has 11 amino acids. Germline V lookup: CDR1 SGHTA, CDR2 FQGNSA. Trimming cost V 5 bases and J 5 bases, with 7 bases left between them. The collection from each donor was one heparinised blood draw averaging roughly 100 mL.

The chain is built from TRBV7-2 and TRBJ2-7; possible D gene TRBD1, 5 bases. This TCR came from a man aged 18-30 years in good health. The sequenced sample was naive CD4+ T cells from blood. In DNA form, the CDR3 reads TGTGCCAGCAGCCCCAGGGACGAGCAGTACTTC. Its translation is CASSPRDEQYF.